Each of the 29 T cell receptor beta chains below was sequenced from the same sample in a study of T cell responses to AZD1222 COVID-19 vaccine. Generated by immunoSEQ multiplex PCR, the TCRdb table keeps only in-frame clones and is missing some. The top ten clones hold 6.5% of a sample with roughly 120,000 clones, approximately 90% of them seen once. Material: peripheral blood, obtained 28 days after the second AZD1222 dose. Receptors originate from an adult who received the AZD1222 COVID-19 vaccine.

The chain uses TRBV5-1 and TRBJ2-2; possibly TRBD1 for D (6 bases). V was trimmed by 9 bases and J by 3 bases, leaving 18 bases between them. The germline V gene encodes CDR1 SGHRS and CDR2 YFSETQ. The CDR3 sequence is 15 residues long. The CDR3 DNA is TGCGCCACCAGTTTGGCAGGGGAGTACACCGGGGAGCTGTTTTTT. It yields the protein CATSLAGEYTGELFF.

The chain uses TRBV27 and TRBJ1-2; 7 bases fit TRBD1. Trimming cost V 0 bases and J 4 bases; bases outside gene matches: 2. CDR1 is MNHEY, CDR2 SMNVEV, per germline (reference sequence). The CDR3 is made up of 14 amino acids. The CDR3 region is CASSLSSGGYGYTF. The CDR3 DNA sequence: TGTGCCAGCAGTTTATCTTCAGGGGGCTATGGCTACACCTTC.

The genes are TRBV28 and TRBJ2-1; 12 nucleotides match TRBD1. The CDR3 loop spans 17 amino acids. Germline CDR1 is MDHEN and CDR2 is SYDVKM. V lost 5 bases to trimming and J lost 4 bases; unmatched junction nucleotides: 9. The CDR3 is CASSSSGQGAIYNEQFF. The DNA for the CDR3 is TGTGCCAGCAGTAGCTCGGGACAGGGGGCTATTTACAATGAGCAGTTCTTC.

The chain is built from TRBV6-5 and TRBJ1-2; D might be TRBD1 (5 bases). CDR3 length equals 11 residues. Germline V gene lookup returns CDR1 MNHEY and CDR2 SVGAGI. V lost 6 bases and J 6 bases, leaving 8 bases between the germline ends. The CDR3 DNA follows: TGTGCCAGCAGCTCAGGGAATGGCTACACCTTC. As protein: CASSSGNGYTF.

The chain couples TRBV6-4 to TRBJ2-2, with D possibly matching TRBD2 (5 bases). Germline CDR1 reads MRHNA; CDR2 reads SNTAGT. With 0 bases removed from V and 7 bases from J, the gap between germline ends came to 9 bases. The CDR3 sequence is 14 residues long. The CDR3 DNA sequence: TGTGCCAGCAGTGACTCAGCTGGAGGCGGGGAGCTGTTTTTT. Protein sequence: CASSDSAGGGELFF.

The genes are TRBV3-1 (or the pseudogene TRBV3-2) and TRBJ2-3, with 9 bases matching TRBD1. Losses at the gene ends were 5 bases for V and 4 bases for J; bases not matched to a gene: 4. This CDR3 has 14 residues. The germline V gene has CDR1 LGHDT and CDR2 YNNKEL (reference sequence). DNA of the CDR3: TGTGCCAGCAGCAGGGGACAGGGTTCAGATACGCAGTATTTT. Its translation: CASSRGQGSDTQYF.

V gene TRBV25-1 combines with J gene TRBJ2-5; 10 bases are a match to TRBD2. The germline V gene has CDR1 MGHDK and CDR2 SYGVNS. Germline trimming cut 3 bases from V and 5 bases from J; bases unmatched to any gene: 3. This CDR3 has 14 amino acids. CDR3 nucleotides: TGTGCCAGCAGTGATAGACTAGCGGGCGAGACCCAGTACTTC. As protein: CASSDRLAGETQYF.

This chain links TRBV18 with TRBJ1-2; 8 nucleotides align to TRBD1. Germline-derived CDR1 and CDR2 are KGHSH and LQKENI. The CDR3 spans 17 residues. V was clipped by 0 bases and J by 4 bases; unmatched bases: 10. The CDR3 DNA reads TGTGCCAGCTCACCACCCTTTTCTGGGACAGGCCTCTATGGCTACACCTTC. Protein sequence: CASSPPFSGTGLYGYTF.

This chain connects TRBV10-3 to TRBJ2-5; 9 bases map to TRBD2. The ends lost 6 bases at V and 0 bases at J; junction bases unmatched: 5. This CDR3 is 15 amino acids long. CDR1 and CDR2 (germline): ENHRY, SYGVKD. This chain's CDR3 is CAIRDSGGYQETQYF. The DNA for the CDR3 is TGTGCCATCAGGGATAGCGGGGGATACCAAGAGACCCAGTACTTC.

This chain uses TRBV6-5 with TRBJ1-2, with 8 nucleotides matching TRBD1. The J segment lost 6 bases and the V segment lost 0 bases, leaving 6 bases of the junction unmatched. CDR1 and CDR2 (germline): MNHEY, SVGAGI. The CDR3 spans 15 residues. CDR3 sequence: CASSYSGQGIDGYTF. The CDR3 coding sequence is TGTGCCAGCAGTTACTCCGGACAGGGAATAGATGGCTACACCTTC.

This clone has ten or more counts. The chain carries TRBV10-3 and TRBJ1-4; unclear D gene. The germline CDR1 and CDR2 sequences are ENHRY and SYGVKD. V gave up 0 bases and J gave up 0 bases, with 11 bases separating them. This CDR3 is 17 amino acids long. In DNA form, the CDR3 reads TGTGCCATCAGTGAGTCGGGGAGTTGGTCAACTAATGAAAAACTGTTTTTT. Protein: CAISESGSWSTNEKLFF.

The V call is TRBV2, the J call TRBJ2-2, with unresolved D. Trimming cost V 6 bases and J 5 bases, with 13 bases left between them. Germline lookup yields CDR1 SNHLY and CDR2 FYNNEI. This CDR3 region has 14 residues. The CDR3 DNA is TGTGCCAGCAGACCTAGACACCTTACCGGGGAGCTGTTTTTT. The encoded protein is CASRPRHLTGELFF.

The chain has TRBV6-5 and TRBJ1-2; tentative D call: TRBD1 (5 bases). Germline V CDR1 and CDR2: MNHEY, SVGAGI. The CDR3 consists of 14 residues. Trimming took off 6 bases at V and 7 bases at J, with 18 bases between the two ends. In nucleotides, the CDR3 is TGTGCCAGCAGAAAGCCGGGGGTTGCGAGTGGCTACACCTTC. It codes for CASRKPGVASGYTF.

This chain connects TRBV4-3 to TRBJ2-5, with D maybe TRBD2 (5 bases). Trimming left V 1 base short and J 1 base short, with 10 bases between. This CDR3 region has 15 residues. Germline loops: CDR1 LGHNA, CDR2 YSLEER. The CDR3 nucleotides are TGCGCCAGCAGCCAAGGGGAGAACAGCCAAGAGACCCAGTACTTC. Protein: CASSQGENSQETQYF.

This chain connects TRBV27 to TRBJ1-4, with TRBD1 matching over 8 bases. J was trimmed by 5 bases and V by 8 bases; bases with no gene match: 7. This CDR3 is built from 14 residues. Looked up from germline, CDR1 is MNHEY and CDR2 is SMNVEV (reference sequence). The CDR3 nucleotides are TGTGCCAGCGGACAGGGCCTGGGGAATGAAAAACTGTTTTTT. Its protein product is CASGQGLGNEKLFF.

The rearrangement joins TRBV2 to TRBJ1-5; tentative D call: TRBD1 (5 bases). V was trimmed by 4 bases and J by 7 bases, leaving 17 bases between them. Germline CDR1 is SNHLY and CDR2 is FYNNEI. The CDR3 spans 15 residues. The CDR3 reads CASSVSGGSRQPQHF. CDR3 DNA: TGTGCCAGCAGTGTGTCGGGGGGTTCGCGCCAGCCCCAGCATTTT.

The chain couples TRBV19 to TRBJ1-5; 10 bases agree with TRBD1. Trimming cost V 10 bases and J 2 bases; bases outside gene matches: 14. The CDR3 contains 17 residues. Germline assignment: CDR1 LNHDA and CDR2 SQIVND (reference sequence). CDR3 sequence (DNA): TGTGCCACCTCAGGAGGACAGGGGGTGCTGGGCAATCAGCCCCAGCATTTT. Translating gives CATSGGQGVLGNQPQHF.

The CDR3 DNA reads TGTGCCAGAAGCTTAGGGCCGGGTTCGGCAGGCTCTGGGGCCAACGTCCTGACTTTC. Its translation is CARSLGPGSAGSGANVLTF. V gene TRBV7-5 combines with J gene TRBJ2-6. TRBV7-5 is a pseudogene. The CDR3 is made up of 19 amino acids.

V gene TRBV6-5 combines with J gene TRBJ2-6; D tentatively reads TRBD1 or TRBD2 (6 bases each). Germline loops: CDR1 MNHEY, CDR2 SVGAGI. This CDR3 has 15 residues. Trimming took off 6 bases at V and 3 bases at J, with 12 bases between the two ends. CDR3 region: CASSTEGGGANVLTF. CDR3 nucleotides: TGTGCCAGCAGCACCGAGGGGGGTGGGGCCAACGTCCTGACTTTC.

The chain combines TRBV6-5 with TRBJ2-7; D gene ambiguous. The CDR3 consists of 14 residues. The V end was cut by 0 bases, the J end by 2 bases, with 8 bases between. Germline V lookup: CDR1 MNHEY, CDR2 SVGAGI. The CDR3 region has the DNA TGTGCCAGCAGTTACTCAAGGAACGCCTACGAGCAGTACTTC. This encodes CASSYSRNAYEQYF.

In nucleotides, the CDR3 is TGTGCCAGCAGCTTCGGGGGCCACAATGAGCAGTTCTTC. Translation gives CASSFGGHNEQFF. The chain joins TRBV11-2 to TRBJ2-1, with D perhaps matching TRBD1 or TRBD2 (6 bases each). This CDR3 has 13 amino acids. CDR1 is SGHAT, CDR2 FQNNGV, per germline. V was cut by 3 bases and J by 5 bases, with 8 bases left in between.

CDR3 DNA: TGTGCCAGCAGCTTGAATGCTGGCTTACTGGGTCAGGGCAAGACCCAGTACTTC. This sequence encodes CASSLNAGLLGQGKTQYF. V usage is TRBV5-4 and J usage is TRBJ2-5; TRBD1 is a possible D gene (5 bases). The CDR3 spans 18 residues. Germline loops: CDR1 SGHNT, CDR2 YYREEE (reference sequence). V dropped 1 base and J dropped 6 bases, with 25 bases sitting between them.

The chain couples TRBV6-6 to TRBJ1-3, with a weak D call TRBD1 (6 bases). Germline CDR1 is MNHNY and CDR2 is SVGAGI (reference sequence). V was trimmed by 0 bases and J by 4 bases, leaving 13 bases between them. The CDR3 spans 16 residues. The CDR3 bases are TGTGCCAGCAGTTACTCCGGGGGGCCCGGAGGAAACACCATATATTTT. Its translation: CASSYSGGPGGNTIYF.

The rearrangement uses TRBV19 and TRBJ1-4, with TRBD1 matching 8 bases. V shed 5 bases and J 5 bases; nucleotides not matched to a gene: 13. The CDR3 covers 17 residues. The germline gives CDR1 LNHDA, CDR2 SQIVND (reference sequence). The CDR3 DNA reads TGTGCCAGTAGTCCACGACAGGGGACGACAGCCAATGAAAAACTGTTTTTT. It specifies CASSPRQGTTANEKLFF.

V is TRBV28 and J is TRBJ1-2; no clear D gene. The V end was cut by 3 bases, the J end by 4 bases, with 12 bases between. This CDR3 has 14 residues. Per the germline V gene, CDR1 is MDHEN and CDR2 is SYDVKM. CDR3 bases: TGTGCCAGCAGTTTGGTGGAGCAAATCTATGGCTACACCTTC. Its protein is CASSLVEQIYGYTF.

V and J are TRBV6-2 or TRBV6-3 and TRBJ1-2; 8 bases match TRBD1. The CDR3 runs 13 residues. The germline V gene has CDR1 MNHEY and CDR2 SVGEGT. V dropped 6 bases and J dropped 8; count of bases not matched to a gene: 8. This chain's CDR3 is CASSPGQVGGYTF. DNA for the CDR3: TGTGCCAGCAGCCCGGGACAGGTTGGGGGCTACACCTTC.

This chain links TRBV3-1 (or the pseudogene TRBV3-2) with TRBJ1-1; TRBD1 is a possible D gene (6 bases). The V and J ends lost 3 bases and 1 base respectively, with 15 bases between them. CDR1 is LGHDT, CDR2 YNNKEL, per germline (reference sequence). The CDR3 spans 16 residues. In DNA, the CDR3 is TGTGCCAGCAGCCATCTCGCCAGGGGTCAGAACACTGAAGCTTTCTTT. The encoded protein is CASSHLARGQNTEAFF.

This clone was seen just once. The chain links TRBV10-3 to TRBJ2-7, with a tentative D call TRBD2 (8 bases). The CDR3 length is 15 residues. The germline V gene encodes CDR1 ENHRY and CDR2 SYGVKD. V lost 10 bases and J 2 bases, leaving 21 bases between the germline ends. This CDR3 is CATGGVGTATYEQYF. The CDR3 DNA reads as TGTGCCACCGGGGGGGTCGGGACAGCCACCTACGAGCAGTACTTC.

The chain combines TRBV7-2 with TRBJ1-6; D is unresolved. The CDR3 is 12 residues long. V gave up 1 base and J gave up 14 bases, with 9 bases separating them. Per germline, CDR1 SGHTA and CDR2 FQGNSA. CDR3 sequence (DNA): TGTGCCAGCAGCTTAGAAGTTCCATCCCTCCACTTT. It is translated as CASSLEVPSLHF.